This section outlines one T cell receptor (beta chain) sequence together with its context. These data originate in a study of T cell clones after liver transplantation. Study context: TCRbeta sequencing after a pre-transplant mixed lymphocyte reaction identified graft-donor-reactive clones, later tracked in post-transplant blood. Pre-transplant mixed lymphocyte reactions yielded third-party-reactive TCRbeta sequences as comparators for graft-donor-reactive sequences. HCV positivity affected three of eight recipients; the rest lacked autoimmune or viral indications.

Using immunoSEQ multiplex PCR, the repertoire was profiled, and TCRdb retains in-frame clones only, with some absent. The sample carries 40,000 to 65,000 clones, roughly 84% recorded once. This CDR3 has 12 residues. Germline V gene data show CDR1 as ENHRY and CDR2 as SYGVKD. The V end was cut by 0 bases, the J end by 11 bases, with 10 bases between. The TCR originated in a human donor who received a liver transplant. This chain links TRBV10-3 with TRBJ1-2; D might be TRBD1 (5 bases). Sequenced material: CD4+ T cells from blood, taken before liver transplant. CDR3 nucleotide sequence: TGTGCCATCAGTGAGTCTGGCCCAGGGTACACCTTC. The encoded protein is CAISESGPGYTF.